This is a list of T cell receptor beta chains from one sample in a study of T cells in Graves' hyperthyroidism and ophthalmopathy. TCRdb analysed the multiplex PCR reads with MiXCR anew, one entry per CDR3 protein. The sample shows more than 650,000 distinct CDR3 sequences, around 13% of them seen only once. The sequenced sample was blood. All receptors come from a woman aged 18-30 years with Graves' hyperthyroidism. Both conserved end residues are part of each CDR3. Some rows mark clone size as missing; the rest say once, few, many or name a class of expanded clone.

CDR3 protein,clone size,V gene
CASSSNGAVTTQYF,many,TRBV7-2
CASTEAVSGNTIYF,few,TRBV6-1
CASSPTNRWRESLFIESYNEQFF,many,TRBV11-2
CASSEETSLLSSKNIQYF,many,TRBV2
CASSRLADLYGQYF,NA,TRBV27
CASPGGTAHGYTF,NA,TRBV2
CASSYELSGEQFF,few,TRBV6-1
CASSRTSGSGTDTQYF,few,TRBV27
CASSDASSGANVLIF,NA,TRBV25-1
CASSLSNTEAFF,many,TRBV28
CASSLTQGGGQPQHF,once,TRBV7-2
CASSQDPGTTSYEQYF,NA,TRBV4-1
CSVEDGAGMGGYTF,few,TRBV29-1
CASSRTGLIYGYTF,few,TRBV14
CASAGRYQETQYF,few,TRBV2
CSVEEGRVWGTDTQYF,few,TRBV29-1
CSARDWADTYEQYF,many,TRBV20-1
CASSAGDNEQFF,many,TRBV6-1
CASSLYRDLLNQPQHF,many,TRBV28
CASSLVGQGSSYEQYF,NA,TRBV5-5
CASSQDGFMNTEAFF,many,TRBV3-1
CATSEGGAYGYTF,many,TRBV24-1
CASSLVLAGPSYEQYF,NA,TRBV7-9
CASRDRGLSTEAFF,NA,TRBV28
CSARGLSTQQFF,many,TRBV20-1